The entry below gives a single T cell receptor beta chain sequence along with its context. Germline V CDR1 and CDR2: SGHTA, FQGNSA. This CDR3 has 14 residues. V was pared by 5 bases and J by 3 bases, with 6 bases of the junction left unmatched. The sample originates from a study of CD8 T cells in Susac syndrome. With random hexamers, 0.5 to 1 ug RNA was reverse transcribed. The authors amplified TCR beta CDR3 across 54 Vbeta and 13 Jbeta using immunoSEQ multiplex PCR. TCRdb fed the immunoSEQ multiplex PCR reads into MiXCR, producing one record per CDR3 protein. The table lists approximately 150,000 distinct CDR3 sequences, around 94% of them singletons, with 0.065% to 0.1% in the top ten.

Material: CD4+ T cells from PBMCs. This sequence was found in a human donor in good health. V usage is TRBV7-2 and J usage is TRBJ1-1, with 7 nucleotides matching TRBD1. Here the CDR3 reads CASSRVTGDTEAFF. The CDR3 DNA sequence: TGTGCCAGCAGCCGAGTTACAGGGGACACTGAAGCTTTCTTT.